This T cell receptor (beta chain) was found in a study of response to subunit inactivated influenza vaccine (dated by TCRdb to the late 2010s). Some background on the complete study: To follow how T cells responded to a trivalent subunit inactivated influenza vaccine, the researchers relied on deep quantitative profiling of the T cell receptor repertoire. Results the study describes overall, beyond this receptor: It was suggested by the authors that each seasonal influenza vaccination may recruit only a limited number of new T cells.

The library was produced with RT-PCR. Instrument used: Illumina HiSeq 2500. The public reads were quality trimmed at Q25 with fastp and then assembled into clones with MiXCR by TCRdb, keeping productive beta chains. Records with the same CDR3 protein are collapsed into one entry carrying the most frequent genes and DNA. The sample includes 150,000 to 200,000 distinct CDR3 sequences, with about 10% observed a single time. Approximately 39% of the sample goes to the ten largest clones. At the junction V is shortened by 4 bases and J by 9 bases; bases outside the gene matches: 11. The germline V gene provides CDR1 ENHRY and CDR2 SYGVKD. The CDR3, cysteine through phenylalanine, is 16 amino acids long. Here the CDR3 DNA is all that survives: 48 bases in frame from base 1. In its sample, this clonotype was seen a few times. Its antigen remains unidentified. No much larger clone is present one base from it, and per-base qualities are unavailable.

The receptor's source is a man aged 45-69 years who received an inactivated influenza vaccine. Donor details come from another sample of the same person, matched by shared clones. Recombination joined TRBV10-3 with TRBJ1-6, with 8 middle bases fitting TRBD1. Sequencing used CD8+ T cells sorted from PBMCs, obtained around 25 months after vaccination. The DNA sequence is TGTGCCATCAGTGTAAGACAGGGGTCGGTCGGTTCACCCCTCCACTTT. This translates into CAISVRQGSVGSPLHF.